The clone carrying this TCR beta chain was counted many times. The data were obtained in a study of blood T cell repertoires in COVID-19. In the original workflow: Reference gene primer amplification gave estimated nucleated cell counts. The assay was immunoSEQ multiplex PCR, and TCRdb's table has in-frame clones only and misses some. V, J and clone size derive from that table, while D and trimming were established from the DNA sequence. Among about 210,000 clones, approximately 80% were seen once, and the ten largest hold approximately 8%. CDR1 is SGHRS and CDR2 is YFSETQ in the germline V gene. The CDR3 contains 12 residues. V was clipped by 5 bases and J by 6 bases, with 11 bases between them.

The sequence was obtained from a woman of 80 years or more with COVID-19, enrolled during active disease. The specimen was peripheral blood. The V call is TRBV5-1, the J call TRBJ1-2, with D maybe TRBD1 (6 bases). This chain's CDR3 is CASSSSGDGYTF. The CDR3 DNA reads TGCGCCAGCAGTTCCTCAGGGGATGGCTACACCTTC.